This T cell receptor beta chain is from a study of CD8 T cells in Susac syndrome. It was with random hexamers that 0.5 to 1 ug RNA was reverse transcribed. TCRdb re-analysed the immunoSEQ multiplex PCR reads in MiXCR, keeping a single row per CDR3 protein. The table has some 260,000 distinct CDR3 sequences, roughly 84% seen once. CDR1 is SGHKS and CDR2 is YYEKEE in the germline V gene (reference sequence). Trimming at V came to 4 bases and at J to 1 base, leaving 10 bases not matched to a gene. The CDR3 has 17 amino acids. The sample holds one count of this clonotype. The receptor comes from a human donor with multiple sclerosis. The chain joins TRBV5-5 to TRBJ1-5; 8 positions match TRBD1. The sample taken for sequencing was CD8+ T cells from PBMCs. The CDR3 sequence is CASSLVFDRGSNQPQHF. DNA of the CDR3: TGTGCCAGCAGCCTAGTTTTCGACAGGGGCAGCAATCAGCCCCAGCATTTT. The full variable domain, rest sourced from reference TRBV5-5 and TRBJ1-5, is DAGVTQSPTHLIKTRGQQVTLRCSPISGHKSVSWYQQVLGQGPQFIFQYYEKEERGRGNFPDRFSARQFPNYSSELNVNALLLGDSALYLCASSLVFDRGSNQPQHFGDGTRLSIL.